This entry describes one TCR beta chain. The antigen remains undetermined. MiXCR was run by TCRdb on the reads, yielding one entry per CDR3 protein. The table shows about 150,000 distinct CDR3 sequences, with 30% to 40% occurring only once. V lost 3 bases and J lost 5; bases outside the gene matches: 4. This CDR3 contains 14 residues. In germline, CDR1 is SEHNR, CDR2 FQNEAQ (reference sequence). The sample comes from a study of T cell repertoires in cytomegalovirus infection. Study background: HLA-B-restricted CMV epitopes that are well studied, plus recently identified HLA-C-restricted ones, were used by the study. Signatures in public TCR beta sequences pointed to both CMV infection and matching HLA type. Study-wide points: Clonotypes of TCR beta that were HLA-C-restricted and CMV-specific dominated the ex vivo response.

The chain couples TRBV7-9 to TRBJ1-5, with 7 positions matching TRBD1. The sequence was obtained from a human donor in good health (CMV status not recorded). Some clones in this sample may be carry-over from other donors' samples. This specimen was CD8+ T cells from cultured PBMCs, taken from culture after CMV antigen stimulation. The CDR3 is CASSFTGVDQPQHF. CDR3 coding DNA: TGTGCCAGCAGCTTTACAGGGGTGGATCAGCCCCAGCATTTT.